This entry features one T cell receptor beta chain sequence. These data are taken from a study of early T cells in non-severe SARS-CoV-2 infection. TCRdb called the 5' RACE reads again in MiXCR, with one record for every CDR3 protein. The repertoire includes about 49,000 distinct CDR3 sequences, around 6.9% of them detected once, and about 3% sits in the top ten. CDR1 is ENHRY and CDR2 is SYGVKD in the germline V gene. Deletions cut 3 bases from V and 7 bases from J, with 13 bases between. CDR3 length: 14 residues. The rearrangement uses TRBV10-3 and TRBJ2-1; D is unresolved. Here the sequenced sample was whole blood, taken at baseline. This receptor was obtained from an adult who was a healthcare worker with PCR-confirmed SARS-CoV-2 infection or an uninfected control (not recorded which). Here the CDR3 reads CAISEAWAANEQFF. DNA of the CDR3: TGTGCCATCAGTGAAGCCTGGGCGGCGAATGAGCAGTTCTTC.